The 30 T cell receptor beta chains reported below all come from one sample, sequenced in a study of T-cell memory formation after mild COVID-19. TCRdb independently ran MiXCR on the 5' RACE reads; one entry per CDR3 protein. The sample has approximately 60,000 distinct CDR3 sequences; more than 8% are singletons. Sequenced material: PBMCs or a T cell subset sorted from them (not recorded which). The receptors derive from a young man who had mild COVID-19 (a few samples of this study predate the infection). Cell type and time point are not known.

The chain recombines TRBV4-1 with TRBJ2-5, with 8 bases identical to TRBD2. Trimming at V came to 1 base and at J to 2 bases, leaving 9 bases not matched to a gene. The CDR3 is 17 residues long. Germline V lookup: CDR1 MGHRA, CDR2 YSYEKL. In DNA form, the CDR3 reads TGCGCCAGCAGCCAAGTTCGGCTTCTAGCGGGTCAAGAGACCCAGTACTTC. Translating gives CASSQVRLLAGQETQYF.

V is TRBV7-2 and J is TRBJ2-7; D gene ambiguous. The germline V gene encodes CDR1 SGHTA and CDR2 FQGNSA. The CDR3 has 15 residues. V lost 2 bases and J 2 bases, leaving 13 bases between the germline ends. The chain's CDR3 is CASSLTARTTYEQYF. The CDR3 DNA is TGTGCCAGCAGCTTAACTGCCCGAACCACCTACGAGCAGTACTTC.

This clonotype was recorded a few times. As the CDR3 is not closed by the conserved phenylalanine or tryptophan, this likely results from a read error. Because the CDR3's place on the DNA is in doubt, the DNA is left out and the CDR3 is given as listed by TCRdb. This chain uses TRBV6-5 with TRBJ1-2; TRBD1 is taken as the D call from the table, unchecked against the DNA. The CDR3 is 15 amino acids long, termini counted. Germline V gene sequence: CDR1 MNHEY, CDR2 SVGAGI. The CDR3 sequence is CASSSLDRGAISIQI.

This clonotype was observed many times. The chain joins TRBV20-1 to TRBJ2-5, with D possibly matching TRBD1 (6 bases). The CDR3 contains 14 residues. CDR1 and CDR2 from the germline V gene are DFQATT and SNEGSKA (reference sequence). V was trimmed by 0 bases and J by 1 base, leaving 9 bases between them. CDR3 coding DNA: TGCAGTGCTAGAGATGCAGGGGTCCAAGAGACCCAGTACTTC. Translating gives CSARDAGVQETQYF.

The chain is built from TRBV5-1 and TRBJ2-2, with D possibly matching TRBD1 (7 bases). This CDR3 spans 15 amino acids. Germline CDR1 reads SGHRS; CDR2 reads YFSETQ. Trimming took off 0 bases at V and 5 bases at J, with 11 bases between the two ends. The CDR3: CASSLASGGTGELFF. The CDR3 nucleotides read TGCGCCAGCAGCTTGGCCTCAGGGGGGACCGGGGAGCTGTTTTTT.

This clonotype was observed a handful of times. CDR3 loop: CASGRNTGELFF. DNA of the CDR3: TGTGCCAGCGGACGTAACACCGGGGAGCTGTTTTTT. The chain combines TRBV12-3 or TRBV12-4 with TRBJ2-2; D not certain. The V end lost 8 bases, the J end lost 2 bases, and 6 bases lay between the germline ends. The CDR3 totals 12 residues.

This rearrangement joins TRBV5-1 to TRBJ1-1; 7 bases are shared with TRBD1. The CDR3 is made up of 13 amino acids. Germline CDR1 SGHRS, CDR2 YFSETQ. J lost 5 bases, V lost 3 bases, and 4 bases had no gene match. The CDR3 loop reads CASSSTGDTEAFF. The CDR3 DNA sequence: TGCGCCAGCAGCTCAACAGGGGATACTGAAGCTTTCTTT.

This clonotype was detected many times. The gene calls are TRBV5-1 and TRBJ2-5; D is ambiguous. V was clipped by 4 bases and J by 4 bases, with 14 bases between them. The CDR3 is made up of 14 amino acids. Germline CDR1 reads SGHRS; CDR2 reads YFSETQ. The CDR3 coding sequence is TGCGCCAGCAGCCGGGCCGCGGAAGCAGAGACCCAGTACTTC. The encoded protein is CASSRAAEAETQYF.

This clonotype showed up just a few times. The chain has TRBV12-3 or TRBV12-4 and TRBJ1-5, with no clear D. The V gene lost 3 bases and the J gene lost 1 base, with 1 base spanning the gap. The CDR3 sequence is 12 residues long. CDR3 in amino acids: CASSFSNQPQHF. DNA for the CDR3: TGTGCCAGCAGTTTCAGCAATCAGCCCCAGCATTTT.

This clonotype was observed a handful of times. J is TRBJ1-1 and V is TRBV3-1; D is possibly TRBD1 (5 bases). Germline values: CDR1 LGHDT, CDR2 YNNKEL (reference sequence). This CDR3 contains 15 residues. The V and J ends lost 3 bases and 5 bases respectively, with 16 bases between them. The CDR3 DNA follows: TGTGCCAGCAGCCACCTCGGGCAGGGCGGAACTGAAGCTTTCTTT. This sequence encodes CASSHLGQGGTEAFF.

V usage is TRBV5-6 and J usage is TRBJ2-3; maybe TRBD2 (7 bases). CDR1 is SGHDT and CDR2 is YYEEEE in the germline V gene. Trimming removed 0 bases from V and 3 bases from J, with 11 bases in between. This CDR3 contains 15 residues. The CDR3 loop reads CASSLGGGGTDTQYF. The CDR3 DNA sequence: TGTGCCAGCAGCTTGGGGGGGGGCGGAACAGATACGCAGTATTTT.

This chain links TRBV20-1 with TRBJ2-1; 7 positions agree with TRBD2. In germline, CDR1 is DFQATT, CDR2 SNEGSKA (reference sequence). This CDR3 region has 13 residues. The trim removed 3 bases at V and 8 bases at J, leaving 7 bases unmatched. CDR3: CSASGGFSYEQFF. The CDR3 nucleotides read TGCAGTGCTAGCGGGGGGTTTTCGTATGAGCAGTTCTTC.

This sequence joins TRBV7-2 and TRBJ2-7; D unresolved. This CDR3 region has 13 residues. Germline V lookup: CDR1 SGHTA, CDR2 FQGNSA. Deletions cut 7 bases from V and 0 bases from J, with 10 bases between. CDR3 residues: CASTSHPSYEQYF. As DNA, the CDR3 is TGTGCCAGCACCTCCCATCCCTCCTACGAGCAGTACTTC.

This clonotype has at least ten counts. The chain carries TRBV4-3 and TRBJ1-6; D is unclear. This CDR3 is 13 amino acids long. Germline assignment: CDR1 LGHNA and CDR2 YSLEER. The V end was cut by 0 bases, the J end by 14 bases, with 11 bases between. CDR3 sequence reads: CASSQERRSSLHF. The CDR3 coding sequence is TGCGCCAGCAGCCAAGAAAGAAGGTCCTCCCTCCACTTT.

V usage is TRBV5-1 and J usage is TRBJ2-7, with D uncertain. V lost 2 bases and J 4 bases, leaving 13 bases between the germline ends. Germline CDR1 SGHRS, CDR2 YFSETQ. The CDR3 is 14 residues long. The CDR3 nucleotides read TGCGCCAGCAGCTTAAGTCCCGGGCAGTACGAGCAGTACGTC. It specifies CASSLSPGQYEQYV.

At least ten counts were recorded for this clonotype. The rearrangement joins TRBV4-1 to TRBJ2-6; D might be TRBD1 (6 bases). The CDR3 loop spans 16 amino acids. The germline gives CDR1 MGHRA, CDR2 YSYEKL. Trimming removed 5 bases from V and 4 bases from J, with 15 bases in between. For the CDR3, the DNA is TGCGCCAGCAGCATCCAGGGGCAGGACGGGGCCAACGTCCTGACTTTC. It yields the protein CASSIQGQDGANVLTF.

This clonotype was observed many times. The CDR3 coding sequence is TGTGCCAGCAGCTTACAGGGACTAGCGCTTCATAATGAGCAGTTCTTC. This codes for CASSLQGLALHNEQFF. This chain joins TRBV7-2 and TRBJ2-1; 10 nucleotides align to TRBD2. V gave up 2 bases and J gave up 7 bases; unmatched junction bases: 8. Germline lookup yields CDR1 SGHTA and CDR2 FQGNSA. The CDR3 spans 16 residues.

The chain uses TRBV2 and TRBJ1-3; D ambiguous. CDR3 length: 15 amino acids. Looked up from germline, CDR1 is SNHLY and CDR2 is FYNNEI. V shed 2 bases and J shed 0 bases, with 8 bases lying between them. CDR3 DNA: TGTGCCAGCAGTGAATCGTCGTTCTCTGGAAACACCATATATTTT. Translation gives CASSESSFSGNTIYF.

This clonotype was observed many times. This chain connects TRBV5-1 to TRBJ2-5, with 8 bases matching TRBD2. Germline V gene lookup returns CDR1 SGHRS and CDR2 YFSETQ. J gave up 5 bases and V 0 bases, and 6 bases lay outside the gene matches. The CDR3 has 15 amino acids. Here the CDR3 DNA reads TGCGCCAGCAGCTTGGAACCGGGGGGGCAGGAGACCCAGTACTTC. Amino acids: CASSLEPGGQETQYF. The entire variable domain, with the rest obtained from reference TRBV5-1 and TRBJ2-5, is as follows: KAGVTQTPRYLIKTRGQQVTLSCSPISGHRSVSWYQQTPGQGLQFLFEYFSETQRNKGNFPGRFSGRQFSNSRSEMNVSTLELGDSALYLCASSLEPGGQETQYFGPGTRLLVL.

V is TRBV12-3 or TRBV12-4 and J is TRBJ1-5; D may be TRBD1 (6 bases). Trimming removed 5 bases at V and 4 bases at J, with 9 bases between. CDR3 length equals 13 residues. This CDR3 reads CASSGQGNQPQHF. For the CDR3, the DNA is TGTGCCAGCAGTGGGCAGGGGAATCAGCCCCAGCATTTT.

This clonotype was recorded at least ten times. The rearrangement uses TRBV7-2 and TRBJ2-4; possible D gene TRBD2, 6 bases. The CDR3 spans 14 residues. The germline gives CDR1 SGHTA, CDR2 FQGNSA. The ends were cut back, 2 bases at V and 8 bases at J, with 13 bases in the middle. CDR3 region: CASSLNGREDIQYF. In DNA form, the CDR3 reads TGTGCCAGCAGCTTAAACGGCAGGGAGGACATTCAGTACTTC.

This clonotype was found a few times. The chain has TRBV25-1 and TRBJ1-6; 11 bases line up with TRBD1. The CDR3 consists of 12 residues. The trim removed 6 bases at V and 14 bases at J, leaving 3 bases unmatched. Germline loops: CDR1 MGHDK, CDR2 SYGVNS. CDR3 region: CASRGQGDTLHF. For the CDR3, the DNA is TGTGCCAGCAGGGGACAGGGGGACACCCTCCACTTT.

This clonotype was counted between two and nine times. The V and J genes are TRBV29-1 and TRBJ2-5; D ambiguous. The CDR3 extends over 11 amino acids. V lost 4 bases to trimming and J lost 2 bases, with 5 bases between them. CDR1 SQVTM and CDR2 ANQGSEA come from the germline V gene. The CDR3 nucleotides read TGCAGCGTTGGTCTACAAGAGACCCAGTACTTC. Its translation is CSVGLQETQYF.

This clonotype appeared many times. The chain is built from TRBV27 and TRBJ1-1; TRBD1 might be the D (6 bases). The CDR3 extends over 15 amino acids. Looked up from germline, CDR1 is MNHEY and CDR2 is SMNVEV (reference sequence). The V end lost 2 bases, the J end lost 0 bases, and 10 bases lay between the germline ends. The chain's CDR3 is CASSLTGQLNTEAFF. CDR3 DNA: TGTGCCAGCAGTTTAACCGGACAGCTGAACACTGAAGCTTTCTTT.

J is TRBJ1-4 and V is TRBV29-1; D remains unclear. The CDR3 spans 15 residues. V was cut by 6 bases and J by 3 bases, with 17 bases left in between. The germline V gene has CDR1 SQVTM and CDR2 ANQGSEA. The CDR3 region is CSVSEGGVSNEKLFF. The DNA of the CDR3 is TGCAGCGTCTCTGAGGGTGGGGTATCTAATGAAAAACTGTTTTTT.

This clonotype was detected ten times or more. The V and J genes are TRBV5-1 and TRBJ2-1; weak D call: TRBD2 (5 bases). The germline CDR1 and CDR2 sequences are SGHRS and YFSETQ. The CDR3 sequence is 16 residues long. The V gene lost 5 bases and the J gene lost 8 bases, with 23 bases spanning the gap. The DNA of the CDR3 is TGCGCCAGCAGAGCGGCCCCCGGTGAGGCTTTGCATGAGCAGTTCTTC. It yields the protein CASRAAPGEALHEQFF.

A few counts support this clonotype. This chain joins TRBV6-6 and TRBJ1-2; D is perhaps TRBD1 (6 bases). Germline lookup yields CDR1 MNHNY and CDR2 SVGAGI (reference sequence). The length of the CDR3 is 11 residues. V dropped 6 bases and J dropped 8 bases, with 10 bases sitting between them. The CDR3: CASRPDRGYTF. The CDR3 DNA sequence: TGTGCCAGCAGACCGGACAGAGGCTACACCTTC.

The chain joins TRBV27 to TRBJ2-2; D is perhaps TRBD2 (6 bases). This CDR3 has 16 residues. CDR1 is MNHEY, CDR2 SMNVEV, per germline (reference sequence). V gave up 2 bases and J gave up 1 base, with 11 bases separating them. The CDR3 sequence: CASSLVPGENTGELFF. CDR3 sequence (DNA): TGTGCCAGCAGTTTAGTCCCGGGGGAGAACACCGGGGAGCTGTTTTTT.

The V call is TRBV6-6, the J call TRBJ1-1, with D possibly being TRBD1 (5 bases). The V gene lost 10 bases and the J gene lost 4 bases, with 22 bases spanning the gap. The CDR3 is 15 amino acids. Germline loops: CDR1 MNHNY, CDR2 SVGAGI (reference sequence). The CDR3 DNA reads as TGTGCCACTTCCACTGGGACTGGAAGTATCACTGAAGCTTTCTTT. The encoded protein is CATSTGTGSITEAFF.

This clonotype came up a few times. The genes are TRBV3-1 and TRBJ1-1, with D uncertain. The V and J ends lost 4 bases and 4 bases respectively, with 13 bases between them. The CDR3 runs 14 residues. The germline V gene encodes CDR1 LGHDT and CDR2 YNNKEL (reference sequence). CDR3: CASSRRGEGTEAFF. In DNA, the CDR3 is TGTGCCAGCAGCCGGCGTGGGGAGGGCACTGAAGCTTTCTTT.